This T cell receptor beta chain stems from a study of shared clonotypes between healthy human individuals. Whole-study findings and limits: Sorted-subset samples were not fully sequenced, rarefaction indicated. All-four-donor shared clonotypes had higher generation probabilities than non-shared clonotypes did.

Assay used: immunoSEQ multiplex PCR; TCRdb lists only in-frame clones, some missing. The table lists over 2 million clones, 85% to 95% of them singletons, with under 0.15% in the top ten. A CD45RA+ naive subset and a CD45RA-negative memory subset were split from CD4+ cells. The CDR3 has 14 residues. V gave up 1 base and J gave up 4 bases; unmatched junction bases: 2. The germline gives CDR1 MGHRA, CDR2 YSYEKL. As regards this clone: Its antigen is undetermined.

This chain links TRBV4-1 with TRBJ1-2; 8 bases are a match to TRBD1. The sequence derives from a man aged 18 to 35 in good health. The sample consisted of naive CD4+ T cells sorted from blood. Stated subset: CD45RA+ positively selected. The CDR3 DNA follows: TGCGCCAGCAGCCAAGCAGGGGGCGTCTATGGCTACACCTTC. Translation: CASSQAGGVYGYTF.